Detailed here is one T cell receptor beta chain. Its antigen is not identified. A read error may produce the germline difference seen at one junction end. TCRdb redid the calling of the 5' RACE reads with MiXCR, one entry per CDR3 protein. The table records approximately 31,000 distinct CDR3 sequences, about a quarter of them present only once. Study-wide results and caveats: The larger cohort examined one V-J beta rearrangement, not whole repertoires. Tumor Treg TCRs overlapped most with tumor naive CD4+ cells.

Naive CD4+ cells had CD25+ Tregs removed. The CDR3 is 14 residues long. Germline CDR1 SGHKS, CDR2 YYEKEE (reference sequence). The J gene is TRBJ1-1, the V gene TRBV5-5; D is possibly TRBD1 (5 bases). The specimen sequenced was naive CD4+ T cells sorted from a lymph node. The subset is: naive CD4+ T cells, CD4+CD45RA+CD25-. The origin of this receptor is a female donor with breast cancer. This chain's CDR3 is CTSRQMRGGTEAFF. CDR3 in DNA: TGTACCAGCAGGCAAATGAGGGGCGGCACTGAAGCTTTCTTT.